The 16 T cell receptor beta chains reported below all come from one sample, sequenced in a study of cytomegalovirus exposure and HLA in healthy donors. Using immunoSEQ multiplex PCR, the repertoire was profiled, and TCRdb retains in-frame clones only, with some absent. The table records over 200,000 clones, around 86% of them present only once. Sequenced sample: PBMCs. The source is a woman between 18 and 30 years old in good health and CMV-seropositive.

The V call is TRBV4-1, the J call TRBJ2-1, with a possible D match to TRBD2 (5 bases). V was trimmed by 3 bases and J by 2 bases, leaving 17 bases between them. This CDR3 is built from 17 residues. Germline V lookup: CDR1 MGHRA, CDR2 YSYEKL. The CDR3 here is CASSQDRWRNAYNEQFF. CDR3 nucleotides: TGCGCCAGCAGCCAGGATAGGTGGAGGAATGCCTACAATGAGCAGTTCTTC.

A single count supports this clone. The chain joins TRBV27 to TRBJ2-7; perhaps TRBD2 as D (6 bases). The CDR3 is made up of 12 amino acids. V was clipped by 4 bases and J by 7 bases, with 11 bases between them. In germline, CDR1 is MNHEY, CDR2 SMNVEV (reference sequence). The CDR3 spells CASSSGLGEQYF. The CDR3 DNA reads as TGTGCCAGCAGTTCGGGACTCGGAGAGCAGTACTTC.

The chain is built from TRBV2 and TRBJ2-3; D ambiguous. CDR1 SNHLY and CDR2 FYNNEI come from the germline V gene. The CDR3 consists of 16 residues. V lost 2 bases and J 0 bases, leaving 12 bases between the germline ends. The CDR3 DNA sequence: TGTGCCAGCAGTGAACGGCTCGCGGATAGCACAGATACGCAGTATTTT. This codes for CASSERLADSTDTQYF.

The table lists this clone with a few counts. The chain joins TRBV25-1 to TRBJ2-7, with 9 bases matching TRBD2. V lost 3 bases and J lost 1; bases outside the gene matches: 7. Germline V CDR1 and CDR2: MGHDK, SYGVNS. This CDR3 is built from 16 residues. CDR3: CASSEPRLAESYEQYF. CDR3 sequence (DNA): TGTGCCAGCAGTGAGCCCCGACTAGCGGAATCCTACGAGCAGTACTTC.

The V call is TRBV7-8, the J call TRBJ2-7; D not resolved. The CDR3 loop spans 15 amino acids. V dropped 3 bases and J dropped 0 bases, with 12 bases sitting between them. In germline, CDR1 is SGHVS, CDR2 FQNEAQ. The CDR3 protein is CASSFGGASSYEQYF. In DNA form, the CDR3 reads TGTGCCAGCAGCTTTGGCGGTGCGAGCTCCTACGAGCAGTACTTC.

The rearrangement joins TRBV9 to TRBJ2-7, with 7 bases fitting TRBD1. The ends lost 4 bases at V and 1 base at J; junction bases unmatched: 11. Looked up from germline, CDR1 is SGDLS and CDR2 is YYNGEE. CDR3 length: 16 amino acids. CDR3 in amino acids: CASSTDRSQPSYEQYF. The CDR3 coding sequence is TGTGCCAGCAGCACGGACAGGTCCCAGCCATCCTACGAGCAGTACTTC.

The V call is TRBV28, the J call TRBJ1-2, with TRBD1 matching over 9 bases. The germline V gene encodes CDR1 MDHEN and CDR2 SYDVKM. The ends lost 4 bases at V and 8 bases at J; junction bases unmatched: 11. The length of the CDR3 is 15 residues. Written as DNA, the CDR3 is TGTGCCAGCAGTTCCGCGGACAGGGGAGCAGGAGGCTACACCTTC. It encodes CASSSADRGAGGYTF.

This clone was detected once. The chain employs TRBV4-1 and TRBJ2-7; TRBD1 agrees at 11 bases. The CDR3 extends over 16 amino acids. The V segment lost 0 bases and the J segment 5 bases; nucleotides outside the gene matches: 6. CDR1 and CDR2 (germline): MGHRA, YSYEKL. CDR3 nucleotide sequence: TGCGCCAGCAGCCAAGAGGGACAGGGGGTTTGGGACGAGCAGTACTTC. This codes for CASSQEGQGVWDEQYF.

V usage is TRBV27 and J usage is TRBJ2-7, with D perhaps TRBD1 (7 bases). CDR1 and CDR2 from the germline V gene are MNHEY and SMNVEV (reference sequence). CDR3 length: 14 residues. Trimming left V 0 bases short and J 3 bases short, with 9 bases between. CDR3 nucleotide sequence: TGTGCCAGCAGTTTATCGCAGGGGGGCTACGAGCAGTACTTC. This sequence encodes CASSLSQGGYEQYF.

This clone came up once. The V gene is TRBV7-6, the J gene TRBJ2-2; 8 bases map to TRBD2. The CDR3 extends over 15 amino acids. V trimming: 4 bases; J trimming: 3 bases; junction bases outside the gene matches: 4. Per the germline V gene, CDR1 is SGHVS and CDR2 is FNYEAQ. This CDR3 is CASSSGTRDTGELFF. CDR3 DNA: TGTGCCAGCAGCTCCGGGACTAGGGACACCGGGGAGCTGTTTTTT.

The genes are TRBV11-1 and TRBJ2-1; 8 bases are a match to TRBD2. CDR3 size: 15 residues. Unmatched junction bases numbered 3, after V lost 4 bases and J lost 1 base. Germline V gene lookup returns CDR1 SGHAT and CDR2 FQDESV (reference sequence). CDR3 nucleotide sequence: TGTGCCAGCAGCTCTACTAGCGGATCCTACAATGAGCAGTTCTTC. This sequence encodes CASSSTSGSYNEQFF. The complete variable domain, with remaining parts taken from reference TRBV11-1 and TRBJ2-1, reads EAEVAQSPRYKITEKSQAVAFWCDPISGHATLYWYRQILGQGPELLVQFQDESVVDDSQLPKDRFSAERLKGVDSTLKIQPAELGDSAMYLCASSSTSGSYNEQFFGPGTRLTVL.

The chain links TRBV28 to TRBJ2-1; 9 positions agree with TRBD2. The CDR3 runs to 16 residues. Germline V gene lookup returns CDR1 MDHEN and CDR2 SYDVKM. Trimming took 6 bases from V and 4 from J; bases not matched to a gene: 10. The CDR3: CASSRSGRKDYNEQFF. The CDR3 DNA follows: TGTGCCAGCAGCCGGAGCGGGAGGAAAGATTACAATGAGCAGTTCTTC. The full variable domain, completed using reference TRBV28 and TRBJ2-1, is DVKVTQSSRYLVKRTGEKVFLECVQDMDHENMFWYRQDPGLGLRLIYFSYDVKMKEKGDIPEGYSVSREKKERFSLILESASTNQTSMYLCASSRSGRKDYNEQFFGPGTRLTVL.

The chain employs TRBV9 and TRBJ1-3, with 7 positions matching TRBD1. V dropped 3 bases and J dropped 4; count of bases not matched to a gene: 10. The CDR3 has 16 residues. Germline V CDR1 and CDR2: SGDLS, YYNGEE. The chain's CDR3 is CASSADRVLGGNTIYF. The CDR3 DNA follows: TGTGCCAGCAGCGCAGACAGGGTTTTGGGAGGAAACACCATATATTTT.

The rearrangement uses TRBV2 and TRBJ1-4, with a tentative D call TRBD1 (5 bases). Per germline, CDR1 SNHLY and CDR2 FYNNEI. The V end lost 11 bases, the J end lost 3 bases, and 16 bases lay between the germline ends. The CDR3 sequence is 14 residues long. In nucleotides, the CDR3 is TGTGCCGGGGCGGAGACAGCGCCTAATGAAAAACTGTTTTTT. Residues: CAGAETAPNEKLFF.

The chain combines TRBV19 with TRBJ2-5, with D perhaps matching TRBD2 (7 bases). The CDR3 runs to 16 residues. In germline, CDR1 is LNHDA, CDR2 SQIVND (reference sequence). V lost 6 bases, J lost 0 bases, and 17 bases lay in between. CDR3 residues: CASRPRGGGNQETQYF. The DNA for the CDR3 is TGTGCCAGTAGGCCCCGGGGAGGGGGGAACCAAGAGACCCAGTACTTC.

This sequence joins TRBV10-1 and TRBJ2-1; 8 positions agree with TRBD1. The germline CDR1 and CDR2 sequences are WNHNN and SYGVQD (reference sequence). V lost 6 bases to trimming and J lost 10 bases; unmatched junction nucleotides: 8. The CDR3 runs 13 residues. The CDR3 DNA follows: TGCGCCAGCAGCGCAAAGACAGGGGACGAGCAGTTCTTC. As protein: CASSAKTGDEQFF.